The 2 T cell receptor beta chains listed next were all sequenced from one sample in a study of STAT3 mutations in large granular lymphocyte leukemia. Findings and limits, study-wide: Every T-LGLL patient had at least one immunodominant TCRbeta clonotype.

These receptors are not linked to any known antigen. Repertoires were generated with immunoSEQ multiplex PCR, while TCRdb's copy carries only in-frame clones and drops some. The table lists approximately 2,500 clones, around 89% of them singletons. Sequencing was carried out using peripheral blood mononuclear cells. The receptors here all came from a woman between 65 and 79 years old with T-cell large granular lymphocyte leukemia. Some clones in this sample may be carry-over from other donors' samples.

This rearrangement joins TRBV30 to TRBJ1-6, with D perhaps matching TRBD1 (5 bases). This CDR3 contains 15 residues. Deletions cut 2 bases from V and 3 bases from J, with 11 bases between. Germline V gene data show CDR1 as GTSNPN and CDR2 as SVGIG (reference sequence). CDR3 DNA: TGTGCCTGGAGTTCTTTGACAGTCTATAATTCACCCCTCCACTTT. Its translation: CAWSSLTVYNSPLHF.

The gene calls are TRBV13 and TRBJ1-5, with TRBD1 matching over 12 bases. The CDR3 contains 18 residues. Losses at the gene ends were 2 bases for V and 1 base for J; bases not matched to a gene: 6. Per the germline V gene, CDR1 is PRHDT and CDR2 is FYEKMQ (reference sequence). CDR3 nucleotide sequence: TGTGCCAGCAGCTTAATGTGGGGACAGGGGGCGAGCAATCAGCCCCAGCATTTT. This gives the protein CASSLMWGQGASNQPQHF.